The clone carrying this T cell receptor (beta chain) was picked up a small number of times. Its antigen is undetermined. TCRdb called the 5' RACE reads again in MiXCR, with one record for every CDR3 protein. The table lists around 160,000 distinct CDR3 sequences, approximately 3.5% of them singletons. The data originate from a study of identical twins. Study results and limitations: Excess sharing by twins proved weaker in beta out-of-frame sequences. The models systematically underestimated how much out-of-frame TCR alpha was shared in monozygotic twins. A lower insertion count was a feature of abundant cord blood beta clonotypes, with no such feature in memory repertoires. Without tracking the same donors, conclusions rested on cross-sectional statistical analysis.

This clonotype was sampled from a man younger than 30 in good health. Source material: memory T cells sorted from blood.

CDR3 region: CAWSTASKNIQYF. The CDR3 DNA sequence: TGTGCCTGGAGTACCGCGAGTAAAAACATTCAGTACTTC. The rearrangement uses TRBV30 and TRBJ2-4, with D uncertain. Per the germline V gene, CDR1 is GTSNPN and CDR2 is SVGIG (reference sequence). This CDR3 region has 13 residues. The V gene lost 2 bases and the J gene lost 4 bases, with 9 bases spanning the gap.